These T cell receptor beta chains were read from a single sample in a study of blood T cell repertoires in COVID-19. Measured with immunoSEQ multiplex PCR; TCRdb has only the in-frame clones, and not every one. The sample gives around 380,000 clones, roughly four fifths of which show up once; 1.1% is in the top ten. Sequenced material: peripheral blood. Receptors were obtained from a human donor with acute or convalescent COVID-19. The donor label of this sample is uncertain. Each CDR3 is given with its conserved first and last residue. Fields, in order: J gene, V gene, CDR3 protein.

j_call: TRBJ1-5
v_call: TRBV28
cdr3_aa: CASSSDRRNQPQHF

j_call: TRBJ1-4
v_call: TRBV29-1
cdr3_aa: CSVRYGGGSNEKLFF

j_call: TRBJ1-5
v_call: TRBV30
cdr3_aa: CAWSAGQRYQPQHF

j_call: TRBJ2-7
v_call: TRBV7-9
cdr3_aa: CASSLVPSQAYEQYF

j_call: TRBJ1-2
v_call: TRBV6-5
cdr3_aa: CASSRTGNYGYTF

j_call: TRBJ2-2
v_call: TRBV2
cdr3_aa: CATYLEDFGGTGELFF

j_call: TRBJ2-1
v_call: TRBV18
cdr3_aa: CASTLAYNEQFF

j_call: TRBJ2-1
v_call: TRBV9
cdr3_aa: CASSGGTGNYNEQFF

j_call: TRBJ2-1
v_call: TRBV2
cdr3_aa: CASSEEGGSGNEQFF

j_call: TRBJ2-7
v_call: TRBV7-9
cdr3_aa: CASRRGTGTYEQYF

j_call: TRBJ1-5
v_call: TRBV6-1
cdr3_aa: CASSAEGAGLSNQPQHF

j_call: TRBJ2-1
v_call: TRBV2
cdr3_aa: CASRTHGRSSLNEQFF

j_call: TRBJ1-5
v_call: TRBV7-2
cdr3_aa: CASSFTGTGNQPQHF

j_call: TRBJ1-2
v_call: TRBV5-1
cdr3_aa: CASSRTGDSGYTF

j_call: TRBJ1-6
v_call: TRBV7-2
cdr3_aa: CASSPGQVKSPLHF

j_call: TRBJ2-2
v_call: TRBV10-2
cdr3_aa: CASSESSRRLGPGELFF

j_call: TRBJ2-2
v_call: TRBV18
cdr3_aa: CASSPDRVMTNTGELFF

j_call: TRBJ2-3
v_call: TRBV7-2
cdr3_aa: CASSLSRATDTQYF

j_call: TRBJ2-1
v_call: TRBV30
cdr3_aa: CAWSVASGRIDEQFF

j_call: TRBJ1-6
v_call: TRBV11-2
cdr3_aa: CASSQDRLRYNSPLHF

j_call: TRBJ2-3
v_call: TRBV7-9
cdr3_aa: CASSFGRGAADTQYF

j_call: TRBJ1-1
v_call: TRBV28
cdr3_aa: CASTSVWNTEAFF

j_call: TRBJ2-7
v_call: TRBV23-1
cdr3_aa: CASSHQQPPYEQYF

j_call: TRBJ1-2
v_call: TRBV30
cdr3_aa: CAWTGVVRTGGGYTF

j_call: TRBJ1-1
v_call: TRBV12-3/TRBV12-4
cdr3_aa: CASSLSQVEAFF

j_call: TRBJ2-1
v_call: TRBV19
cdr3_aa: CASSIAGTRQGGTEQFF

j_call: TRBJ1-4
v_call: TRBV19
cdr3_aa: CASSIRSAGNEKLFF

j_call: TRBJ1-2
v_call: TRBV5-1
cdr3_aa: CASSSDGLDRGNGYTF

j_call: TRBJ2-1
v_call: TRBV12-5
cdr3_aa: CASGPLSGSSYNEQFF

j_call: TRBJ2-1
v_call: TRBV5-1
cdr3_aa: CASSRTGGPGNEQFF

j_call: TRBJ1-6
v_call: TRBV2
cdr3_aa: CASIGGESSYNSPLHF

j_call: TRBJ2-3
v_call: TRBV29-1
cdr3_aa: CSVVDRDPTDTQYF

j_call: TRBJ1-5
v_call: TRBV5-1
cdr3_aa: CASSLDGGYQPQHF

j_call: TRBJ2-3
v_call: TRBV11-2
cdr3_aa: CASSSFGGASTDTQYF

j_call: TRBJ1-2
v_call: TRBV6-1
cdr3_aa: CASSESMGQGGGYTF

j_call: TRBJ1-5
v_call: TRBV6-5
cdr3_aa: CASSYREGQPQHF

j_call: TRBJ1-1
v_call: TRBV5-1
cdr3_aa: CASSLNPGQGPAFF

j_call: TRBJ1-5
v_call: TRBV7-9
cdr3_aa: CASSFVGGGQPQHF

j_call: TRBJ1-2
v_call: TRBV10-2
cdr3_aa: CASSHSPGDRVSGYTF

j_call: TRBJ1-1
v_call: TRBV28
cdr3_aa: CACEAGDSTEAFF

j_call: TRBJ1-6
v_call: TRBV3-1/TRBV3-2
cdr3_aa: CASSPRTHEGPLHF

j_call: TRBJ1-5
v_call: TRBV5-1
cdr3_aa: CASRDSTSSNQPQHF

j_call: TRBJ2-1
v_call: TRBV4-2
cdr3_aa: CASSRNLAGGLYNEQFF